The table lists the clone carrying this T cell receptor beta chain with many counts. Antigen unknown. This entry is derived from a study of neurological immune-mediated disorders. The cell input for sorted libraries was approximately 1 million, and those cells were CD4+ or CD8+ T cells. TCRdb independently ran MiXCR on the 5' RACE reads; one entry per CDR3 protein. The data contain more than 25,000 distinct CDR3 sequences, approximately 4% of them singletons. Study findings and constraints: The absence of shared CDR3 amino acid sequences among expanded clones across subjects suggests private repertoires in all groups.

The receptor was isolated from a woman aged 40 to 50 in good health. The sample consisted of CD4+ T cells from blood.

The chain's CDR3 is CASSPVYAGEGLADLWEQYF. CDR3 DNA: TGTGCCAGCAGCCCTGTTTATGCTGGCGAGGGACTAGCGGACTTATGGGAGCAGTACTTC. The J gene is TRBJ2-7, the V gene TRBV28, with TRBD2 matching over 11 bases. CDR1 is MDHEN, CDR2 SYDVKM, per germline. Unmatched junction bases numbered 26, after V lost 6 bases and J lost 7 bases. The CDR3 totals 20 residues.